Each of the 9 T cell receptor beta chains below was sequenced from the same sample in a study of graft-versus-host responses after intestinal transplantation. These receptors' targets are unknown. Sequencing was performed with immunoSEQ multiplex PCR; in TCRdb, only in-frame clones are kept and a portion is missing. The table shows tens of thousands of clones, with more than 85% occurring only once. Sequencing was performed on unstimulated CD8+ T cells sorted from spleen or lymph node cells, taken before transplant. Every receptor here comes from a human donor who was the organ donor for an intestinal transplant.

In nucleotides, the CDR3 is TGTGCCAGCAGCTTCCCCTACCCTTTGGGGCAGTTCTTC. Translated, it gives CASSFPYPLGQFF. The chain couples TRBV13 to TRBJ2-1; D not certain. CDR3 length: 13 residues. Germline lookup yields CDR1 PRHDT and CDR2 FYEKMQ (reference sequence). V shed 3 bases and J shed 12 bases, with 15 bases lying between them.

The chain recombines TRBV27 with TRBJ2-7; D is unclear. CDR3 length: 11 amino acids. V shed 4 bases and J shed 3 bases, with 4 bases lying between them. From germline, CDR1 is MNHEY and CDR2 SMNVEV (reference sequence). The CDR3 DNA sequence: TGTGCCAGCAGTTCCGTCTACGAGCAGTACTTC. Translated: CASSSVYEQYF.

The chain employs TRBV29-1 and TRBJ2-2, with 12 bases matching TRBD2. J lost 7 bases, V lost 1 base, and 1 base had no gene match. CDR1 and CDR2 (germline): SQVTM, ANQGSEA. The CDR3 is 14 amino acids. CDR3 in DNA: TGCAGCGTTGAAGGACTAGCGGGAGACGGGGAGCTGTTTTTT. Protein: CSVEGLAGDGELFF.

The V gene is TRBV6-1, the J gene TRBJ2-5; 8 bases map to TRBD2. Trimming removed 2 bases from V and 1 base from J; junction bases left unmatched: 6. CDR1 is MNHNS, CDR2 SASEGT, per germline. The CDR3 totals 16 residues. The CDR3 loop is CASSEWPSGFQETQYF. The CDR3, as DNA: TGTGCCAGCAGTGAATGGCCTAGCGGGTTCCAAGAGACCCAGTACTTC.

J is TRBJ2-1 and V is TRBV11-3, with D possibly being TRBD2 (5 bases). Per germline, CDR1 SGHNT and CDR2 YENEEA. This CDR3 contains 15 residues. The V and J ends lost 0 bases and 0 bases respectively, with 6 bases between them. Here the CDR3 reads CASSLEGASYNEQFF. For the CDR3, the DNA is TGTGCCAGCAGCTTAGAGGGAGCCTCCTACAATGAGCAGTTCTTC.

The chain combines TRBV11-1 with TRBJ1-1; no clear D. V lost 1 base to trimming and J lost 1 base, with 4 bases between them. The germline V gene has CDR1 SGHAT and CDR2 FQDESV (reference sequence). The CDR3 consists of 13 residues. For the CDR3, the DNA is TGTGCCAGCAGCTTAGTTGGGAACACTGAAGCTTTCTTT. Amino acid sequence: CASSLVGNTEAFF.

This clone was counted a few times. The V call is TRBV6-5, the J call TRBJ1-1; weak D call: TRBD1 (6 bases). The CDR3 contains 15 residues. The V gene's germline CDR1 is MNHEY and CDR2 SVGAGI. V shed 0 bases and J shed 1 base, with 9 bases lying between them. The CDR3 protein is CASSYSAGENTEAFF. Here the CDR3 DNA reads TGTGCCAGCAGTTACTCGGCAGGGGAGAACACTGAAGCTTTCTTT.

The J gene is TRBJ1-5, the V gene TRBV9; no clear D. Germline assignment: CDR1 SGDLS and CDR2 YYNGEE. V lost 0 bases and J lost 5, with 6 bases in between. The CDR3 totals 13 residues. The CDR3 DNA follows: TGTGCCAGCAGCGTAGATAAGGATCAGCCCCAGCATTTT. Translated, it gives CASSVDKDQPQHF. The complete variable domain, with remaining parts taken from reference TRBV9 and TRBJ1-5, reads DSGVTQTPKHLITATGQRVTLRCSPRSGDLSVYWYQQSLDQGLQFLIQYYNGEERAKGNILERFSAQQFPDLHSELNLSSLELGDSALYFCASSVDKDQPQHFGDGTRLSIL.

The J gene is TRBJ2-2, the V gene TRBV11-2; 9 nucleotides match TRBD1. The CDR3 covers 15 residues. Trimming cost V 4 bases and J 6 bases; bases outside gene matches: 6. Germline V gene lookup returns CDR1 SGHAT and CDR2 FQNNGV. CDR3 in amino acids: CASSSWDRAAGELFF. As DNA, the CDR3 is TGTGCCAGCAGCTCCTGGGACAGGGCGGCCGGGGAGCTGTTTTTT.